This TCR beta chain was found in a study of T cell changes during pregnancy in multiple sclerosis. Data came from immunoSEQ multiplex PCR; TCRdb stores just in-frame clones and leaves some out. This table holds around 100,000 clones, approximately 90% found once. The germline CDR1 and CDR2 sequences are SNHLY and FYNNEI. This CDR3 spans 14 amino acids. Trimming pared 7 bases from V and 0 bases from J, leaving 10 bases between. This sample comprised peripheral blood, obtained in the third trimester of pregnancy. The receptor comes from a female donor with multiple sclerosis, enrolled in a pregnancy study. The chain links TRBV2 to TRBJ2-1, with D possibly being TRBD2 (6 bases). In DNA form, the CDR3 reads TGTGCCAGCACCGGGACTTCCTCCTACAATGAGCAGTTCTTC. Its translation is CASTGTSSYNEQFF. Based on the CDR3 plus reference TRBV2 and TRBJ2-1, the full variable domain is EPEVTQTPSHQVTQMGQEVILRCVPISNHLYFYWYRQILGQKVEFLVSFYNNEISEKSEIFDDQFSVERPDGSNFTLKIRSTKLEDSAMYFCASTGTSSYNEQFFGPGTRLTVL.